This T cell receptor beta chain was recovered during a study of blood T cells in healthy people across ages. The germline gives CDR1 SGDLS, CDR2 YYNGEE. The CDR3 extends over 14 amino acids. Every donor contributed 7.5 to 10 milliliters of peripheral blood by blood draw. Alongside a J-beta primer mix, a sample-barcoded 5' primer served in a second PCR lasting roughly 7 to 11 cycles. TCRdb itself ran the 5' RACE reads through MiXCR, one entry per CDR3 protein. The sample lists more than 1,000,000 distinct CDR3 sequences, about 25% occurring once. This clonotype appeared a few times. The sample was also reused in another study, on T cells of mothers and their children.

V is TRBV9 and J is TRBJ2-7; the D is unclear. The J call may be incorrect, as the DNA end agrees better with TRBJ2-5. This sequence was found in a girl under 10 years old in good health. Sequencing was carried out using blood. This CDR3 reads CASSAFGTVETQYF. The CDR3 DNA reads as TGTGCCAGCAGCGCCTTTGGAACGGTGGAGACCCAGTACTTC.